This T cell receptor beta chain was identified in a study of beta chain features in type 1 diabetes. Study findings and constraints: TCRB CDR3s were moderately but significantly shorter in Type 1 diabetes patients in all four CD4+ subsets.

cDNA synthesis used the whole RNA isolate, giving expressed TCRB sequences. Using immunoSEQ multiplex PCR, the repertoire was profiled, and TCRdb retains in-frame clones only, with some absent. The repertoire holds 160,000 or so clones, with roughly 60% as singletons. Of note for this clone: Its antigen is unknown.

Trimming removed 6 bases from V and 3 bases from J; junction bases left unmatched: 4. This CDR3 region has 16 residues. The V gene's germline CDR1 is MDHEN and CDR2 SYDVKM. The sequence came from a man younger than 40 with type 1 diabetes. Sequenced sample: naive CD4+ T cells from blood. The V and J genes are TRBV28 and TRBJ1-6; TRBD1 agrees at 11 bases. This CDR3 is CASRGDRGNYNSPLHF. The CDR3 nucleotides read TGTGCCAGCAGGGGGGACAGGGGGAACTATAATTCACCCCTCCACTTT.